This entry is about one T cell receptor (beta chain). A single base separates this from a much larger clone, so it may be a read error. The CDR3 does not end in the conserved phenylalanine or tryptophan, so this is likely a read error. Germline lookup yields CDR1 SGDLS and CDR2 YYNGEE. The length of the CDR3 is 12 residues. Trimming shortened V by 0 bases and J by 6 bases, and 6 bases separated the two germline ends. Previously, flow cytometry had revealed CD8+CD57+ cell expansion in the patients chosen for sequencing. Genomic DNA served as template for TCR beta VDJ and CDR3 profiling. MiXCR, run by TCRdb on the reads, gives a single entry per CDR3 protein. The sample holds fewer than 250,000 distinct CDR3 sequences, 40% to 50% seen once. The record originates from a study of CD8+CD57+ T cells in acquired aplastic anemia.

This sequence originates from a human donor with aplastic anemia. Material for sequencing was sorted CD4+, CD8+, or CD8+CD57+ T cells (not recorded which) from PBMCs. The chain links TRBV9 to TRBJ1-2; D is ambiguous. This CDR3 is CASSVGKNGYTS. In DNA, the CDR3 is TGTGCCAGCAGCGTAGGAAAAAATGGCTACACCTCC.